The following is a TCR beta chain sequence with its context. The ends were cut back, 2 bases at V and 9 bases at J, with 13 bases in the middle. The CDR3 has 13 amino acids. Using immunoSEQ multiplex PCR, the repertoire was profiled, and TCRdb retains in-frame clones only, with some absent. The sample contains under 130,000 clones, 65% to 90% of which appear only once. This specimen comes from a study of blood T cell repertoires in COVID-19. Study-level background: Sample material is recorded as cDNA or gDNA derived from T cells, B-cell-depleted T cells, or PBMCs.

The rearrangement joins TRBV12-3 or TRBV12-4 to TRBJ1-1; D gene unclear. The receptor comes from a man aged 50 to 60 with acute or convalescent COVID-19. Source material: peripheral blood. CDR3 DNA: TGTGCCAGCAGTTTAAAAGTGGAGGTTCAAGCTTTCTTT. Amino acid sequence: CASSLKVEVQAFF.